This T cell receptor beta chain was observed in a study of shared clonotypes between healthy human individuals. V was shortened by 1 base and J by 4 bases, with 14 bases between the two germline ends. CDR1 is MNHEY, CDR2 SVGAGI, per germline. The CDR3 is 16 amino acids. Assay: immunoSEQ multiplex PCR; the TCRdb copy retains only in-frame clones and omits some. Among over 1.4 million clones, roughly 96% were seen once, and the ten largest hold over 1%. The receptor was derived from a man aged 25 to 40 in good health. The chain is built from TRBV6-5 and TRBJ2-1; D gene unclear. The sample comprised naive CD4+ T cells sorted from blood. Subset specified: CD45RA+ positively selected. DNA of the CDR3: TGTGCCAGCAGTTACTTAAGCTTTAGCAGTTACAATGAGCAGTTCTTC. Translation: CASSYLSFSSYNEQFF.